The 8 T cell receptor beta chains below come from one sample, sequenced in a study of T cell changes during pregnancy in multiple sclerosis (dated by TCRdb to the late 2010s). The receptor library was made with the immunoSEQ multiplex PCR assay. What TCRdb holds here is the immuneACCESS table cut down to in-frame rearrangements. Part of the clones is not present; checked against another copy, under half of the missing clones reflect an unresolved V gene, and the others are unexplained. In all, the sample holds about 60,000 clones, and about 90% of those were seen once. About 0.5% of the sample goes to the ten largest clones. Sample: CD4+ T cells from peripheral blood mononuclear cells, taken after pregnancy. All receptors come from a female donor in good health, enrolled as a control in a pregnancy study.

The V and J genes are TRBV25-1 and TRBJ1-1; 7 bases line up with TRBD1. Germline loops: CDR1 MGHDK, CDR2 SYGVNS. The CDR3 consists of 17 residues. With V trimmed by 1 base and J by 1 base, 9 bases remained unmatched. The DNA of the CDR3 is TGTGCCAGCAGTGAATGGGGTCGAACAGGGGCGAACACTGAAGCTTTCTTT. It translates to CASSEWGRTGANTEAFF.

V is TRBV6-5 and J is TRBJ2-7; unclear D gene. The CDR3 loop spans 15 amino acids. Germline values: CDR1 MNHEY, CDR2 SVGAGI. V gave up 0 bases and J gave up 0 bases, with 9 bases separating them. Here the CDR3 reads CASSYSGGSSYEQYF. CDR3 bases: TGTGCCAGCAGTTACTCAGGCGGCAGCTCCTACGAGCAGTACTTC.

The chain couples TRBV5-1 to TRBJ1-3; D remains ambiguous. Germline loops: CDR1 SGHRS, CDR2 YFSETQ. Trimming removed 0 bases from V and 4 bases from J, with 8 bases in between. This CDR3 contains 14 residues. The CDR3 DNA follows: TGCGCCAGCAGCTTGGAGTCGCGGGGAAACACCATATATTTT. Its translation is CASSLESRGNTIYF.

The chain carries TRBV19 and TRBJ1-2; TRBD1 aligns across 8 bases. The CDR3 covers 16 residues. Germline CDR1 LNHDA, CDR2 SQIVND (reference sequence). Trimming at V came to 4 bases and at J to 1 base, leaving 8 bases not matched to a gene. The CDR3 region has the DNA TGTGCCAGTAGTACCATGGGACAGGCGAATAACTATGGCTACACCTTC. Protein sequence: CASSTMGQANNYGYTF.

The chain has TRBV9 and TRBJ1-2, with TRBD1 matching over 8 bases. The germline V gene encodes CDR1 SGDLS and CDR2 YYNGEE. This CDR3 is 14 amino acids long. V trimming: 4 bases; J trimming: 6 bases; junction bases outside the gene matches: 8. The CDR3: CASSHQTGVDGYTF. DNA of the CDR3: TGTGCCAGCAGCCATCAGACAGGGGTGGATGGCTACACCTTC.

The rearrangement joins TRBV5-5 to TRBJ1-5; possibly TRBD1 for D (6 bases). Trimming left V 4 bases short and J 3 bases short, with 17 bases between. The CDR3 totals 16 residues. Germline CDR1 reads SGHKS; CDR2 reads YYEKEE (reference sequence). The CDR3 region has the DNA TGTGCCAGCAGCATGTACTGGGGGCAGGTCAATCAGCCCCAGCATTTT. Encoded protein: CASSMYWGQVNQPQHF.

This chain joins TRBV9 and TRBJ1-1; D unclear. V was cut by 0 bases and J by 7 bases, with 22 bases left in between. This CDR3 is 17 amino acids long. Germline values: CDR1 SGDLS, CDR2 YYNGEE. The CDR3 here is CASSVDLSGAHKNEAFF. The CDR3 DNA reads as TGTGCCAGCAGCGTAGATCTCAGTGGAGCACATAAAAATGAAGCTTTCTTT.

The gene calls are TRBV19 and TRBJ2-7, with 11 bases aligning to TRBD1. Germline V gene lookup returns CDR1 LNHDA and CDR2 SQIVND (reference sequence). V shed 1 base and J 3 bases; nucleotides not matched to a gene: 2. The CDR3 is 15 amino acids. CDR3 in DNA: TGTGCCAGTAGTATAGGGGGGACAGGGGGCTACGAGCAGTACTTC. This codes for CASSIGGTGGYEQYF. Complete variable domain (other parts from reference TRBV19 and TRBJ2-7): DGGITQSPKYLFRKEGQNVTLSCEQNLNHDAMYWYRQDPGQGLRLIYYSQIVNDFQKGDIAEGYSVSREKKESFPLTVTSAQKNPTAFYLCASSIGGTGGYEQYFGPGTRLTVT.